This T cell receptor (beta chain) was observed in a study of blood T cells in healthy people across ages. Whole-study findings and limits: Naive CD4+ cells and diversity were both higher in long-lived donors than in aged donors. PBMCs that were unsorted prevented a conclusive naive versus antigen-experienced comparison.

This clonotype was counted a few times. Its antigen is not known. Samples each yielded at least 5.5 micrograms of total RNA. A second roughly 6 to 12 cycle PCR used barcoded and J-beta primers. MiXCR was run by TCRdb on the 5' RACE reads, yielding one entry per CDR3 protein. This table holds some 760,000 distinct CDR3 sequences, around 25% found once. The germline V and J ends were trimmed by 5 bases and 0 bases, with 7 bases remaining between them. The CDR3 consists of 12 residues. The germline V gene encodes CDR1 SQVTM and CDR2 ANQGSEA. This same sample was also taken into another study, of T cells of mothers and their children. That work contributes: Whether pairs are related or unrelated, thymic selection shapes their TCR recombination output in much the same way.

The sequencing sample was made of blood. This clonotype was obtained from a boy younger than 18 in good health. J is TRBJ2-5 and V is TRBV29-1; tentative D call: TRBD2 (6 bases). CDR3 DNA sequence: TGCAGCGTTCGGGGGTACCAAGAGACCCAGTACTTC. Translation gives CSVRGYQETQYF.